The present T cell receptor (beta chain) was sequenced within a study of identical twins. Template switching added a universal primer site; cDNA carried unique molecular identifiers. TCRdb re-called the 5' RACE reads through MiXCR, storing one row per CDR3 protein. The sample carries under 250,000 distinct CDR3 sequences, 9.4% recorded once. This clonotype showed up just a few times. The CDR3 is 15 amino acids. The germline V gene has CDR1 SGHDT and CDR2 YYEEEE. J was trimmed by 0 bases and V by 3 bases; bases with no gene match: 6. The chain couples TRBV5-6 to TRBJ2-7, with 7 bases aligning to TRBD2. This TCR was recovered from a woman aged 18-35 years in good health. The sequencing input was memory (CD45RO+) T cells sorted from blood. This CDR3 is CASSSLRTSSYEQYF. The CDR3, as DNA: TGTGCCAGCAGCTCGCTGCGGACTAGCTCCTACGAGCAGTACTTC.